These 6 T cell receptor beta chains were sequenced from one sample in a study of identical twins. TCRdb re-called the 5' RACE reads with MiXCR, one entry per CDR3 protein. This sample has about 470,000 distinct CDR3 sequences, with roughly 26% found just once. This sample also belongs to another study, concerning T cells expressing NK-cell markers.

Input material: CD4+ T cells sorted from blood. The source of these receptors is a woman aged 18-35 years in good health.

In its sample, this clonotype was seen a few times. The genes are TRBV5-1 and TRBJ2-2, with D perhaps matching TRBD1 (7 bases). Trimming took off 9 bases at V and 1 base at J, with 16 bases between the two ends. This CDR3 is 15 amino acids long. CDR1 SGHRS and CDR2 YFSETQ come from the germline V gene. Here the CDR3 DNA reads TGCGCCACCTCAGGAGGGACAGAGAACACCGGGGAGCTGTTTTTT. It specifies CATSGGTENTGELFF.

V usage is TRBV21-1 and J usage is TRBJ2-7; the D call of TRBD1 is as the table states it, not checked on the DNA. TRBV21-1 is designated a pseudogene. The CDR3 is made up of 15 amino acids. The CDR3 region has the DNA TGTGCCAGCAGCAAAGTTGGGACAGTGCTCTACGAGCAGTACTTC. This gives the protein CASSKVGTVLYEQYF.

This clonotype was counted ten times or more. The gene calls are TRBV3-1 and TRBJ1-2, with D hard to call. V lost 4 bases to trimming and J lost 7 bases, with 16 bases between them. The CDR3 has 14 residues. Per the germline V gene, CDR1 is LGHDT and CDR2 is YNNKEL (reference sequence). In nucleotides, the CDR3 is TGTGCCAGCAGCCTTATAAGGCGGAGTGGTGGCTACACCTTC. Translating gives CASSLIRRSGGYTF.

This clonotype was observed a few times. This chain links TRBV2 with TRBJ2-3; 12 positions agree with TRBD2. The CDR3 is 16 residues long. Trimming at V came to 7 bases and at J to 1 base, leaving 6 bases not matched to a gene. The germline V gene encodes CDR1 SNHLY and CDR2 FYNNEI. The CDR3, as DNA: TGTGCCAGCAAGATCACTAGCGGGGGGCGCACAGATACGCAGTATTTT. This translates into CASKITSGGRTDTQYF.

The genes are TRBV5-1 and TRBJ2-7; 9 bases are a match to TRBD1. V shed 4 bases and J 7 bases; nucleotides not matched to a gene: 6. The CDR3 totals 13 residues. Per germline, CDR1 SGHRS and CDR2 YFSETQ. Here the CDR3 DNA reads TGCGCCAGCAGCCCTGACAGGGGGGCAGAGCAGTACTTC. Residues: CASSPDRGAEQYF.

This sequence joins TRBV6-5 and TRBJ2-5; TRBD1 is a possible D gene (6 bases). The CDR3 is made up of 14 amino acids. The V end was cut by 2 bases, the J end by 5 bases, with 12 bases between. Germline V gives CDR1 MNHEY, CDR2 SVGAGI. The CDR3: CASSYGHQGETQYF. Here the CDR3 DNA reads TGTGCCAGCAGTTACGGCCACCAGGGGGAGACCCAGTACTTC.